The 14 T cell receptor beta chains below come from one sample, sequenced in a study of shared clonotypes between healthy human individuals. Selected positively for CCR7 and CD45RO-negative, naive CD8 cells excluded terminally differentiated effector memory CD45RA+ cells. The method was immunoSEQ multiplex PCR; TCRdb's version includes in-frame clones alone and lacks a portion of them. This sample has about 1,800,000 clones, with roughly 94% found just once. The specimen was naive CD8+ T cells sorted from blood. Source of these receptors: a man in his late teens or twenties in good health.

This chain joins TRBV7-9 and TRBJ2-5; 8 bases are a match to TRBD2. Germline V gives CDR1 SEHNR, CDR2 FQNEAQ (reference sequence). The CDR3 has 15 amino acids. With V trimmed by 5 bases and J by 2 bases, 7 bases remained unmatched. The DNA of the CDR3 is TGTGCCAGCAGCCATACTAGCGGAGATCAAGAGACCCAGTACTTC. This gives the protein CASSHTSGDQETQYF.

The genes are TRBV27 and TRBJ2-2; D is perhaps TRBD1 (5 bases). The CDR3 length is 14 residues. V lost 6 bases and J 7 bases, leaving 15 bases between the germline ends. Germline lookup yields CDR1 MNHEY and CDR2 SMNVEV (reference sequence). Here the CDR3 DNA reads TGTGCCAGCAGCGACAGCGCGAACGGCGGGGAGCTGTTTTTT. It is translated as CASSDSANGGELFF.

A note on this clone: The sample holds other DNA sequences that translate to the same CDR3. CDR3 sequence reads: CASSQVGAETQYF. CDR3 coding DNA: TGCGCCAGCAGCCAAGTAGGGGCAGAGACCCAGTACTTC. The chain combines TRBV4-1 with TRBJ2-5; possible D gene TRBD1, 5 bases. Deletions cut 1 base from V and 4 bases from J, with 7 bases between. Germline CDR1 MGHRA, CDR2 YSYEKL. This CDR3 has 13 residues.

In DNA form, the CDR3 reads TGCGCCAGCAGCCCGGTAGCGGGAAGCTCCTACAATGAGCAGTTCTTC. This sequence encodes CASSPVAGSSYNEQFF. The gene calls are TRBV4-1 and TRBJ2-1, with TRBD2 identical over 8 bases. From germline, CDR1 is MGHRA and CDR2 YSYEKL. The CDR3 sequence is 16 residues long. The trim removed 4 bases at V and 0 bases at J, leaving 5 bases unmatched.

In the case of this clone: The sample has other DNA sequences that encode this CDR3 too. This chain joins TRBV9 and TRBJ1-5, with 8 bases matching TRBD1. The CDR3 runs to 12 residues. Germline assignment: CDR1 SGDLS and CDR2 YYNGEE. Germline trimming cut 7 bases from V and 4 bases from J; bases unmatched to any gene: 1. The CDR3 protein is CASGTGNQPQHF. The CDR3 DNA sequence: TGTGCCAGCGGGACAGGTAATCAGCCCCAGCATTTT.

This rearrangement joins TRBV2 to TRBJ2-7, with D possibly TRBD2 on 5 matching bases. Germline-derived CDR1 and CDR2 are SNHLY and FYNNEI. This CDR3 comprises 16 residues. V was clipped by 5 bases and J by 3 bases, with 20 bases between them. The CDR3 DNA reads TGTGCCAGCAGTAACCGCGAGGGATTAACCTTCTACGAGCAGTACTTC. It codes for CASSNREGLTFYEQYF.

The CDR3 region has the DNA TGCGCCAGCAGCCCCCGGGACGGCTATTTCGAGCAGTACTTC. Its translation is CASSPRDGYFEQYF. J is TRBJ2-7 and V is TRBV5-1; D might be TRBD1 or TRBD2, each matching 5 bases. With 4 bases removed from V and 6 bases from J, the gap between germline ends came to 17 bases. This CDR3 spans 14 amino acids. Germline V lookup: CDR1 SGHRS, CDR2 YFSETQ.

This sequence joins TRBV11-2 and TRBJ2-3; 7 nucleotides align to TRBD2. J lost 4 bases, V lost 5 bases, and 9 bases had no gene match. Germline values: CDR1 SGHAT, CDR2 FQNNGV. The CDR3 has 15 amino acids. CDR3 in DNA: TGTGCCAGCAGCCTATACGGGGAGGGAGCAGATACGCAGTATTTT. It is translated as CASSLYGEGADTQYF.

The CDR3 bases are TGTGCCAGTAGTTCAACTAGCGGGAAGGCAGATACGCAGTATTTT. This translates into CASSSTSGKADTQYF. V gene TRBV19 combines with J gene TRBJ2-3; 10 bases map to TRBD2. The CDR3 sequence is 15 residues long. Germline CDR1 is LNHDA and CDR2 is SQIVND (reference sequence). The J segment lost 4 bases and the V segment lost 5 bases, leaving 6 bases of the junction unmatched.

The chain has TRBV27 and TRBJ1-5; the match to TRBD1 covers 7 bases. J was trimmed by 6 bases and V by 9 bases; bases with no gene match: 8. This CDR3 has 13 amino acids. The germline V gene encodes CDR1 MNHEY and CDR2 SMNVEV (reference sequence). CDR3 protein: CASLTAGGQPQHF. In DNA form, the CDR3 reads TGTGCCAGTTTAACTGCAGGGGGTCAGCCCCAGCATTTT.

This rearrangement joins TRBV5-6 to TRBJ2-5, with D perhaps matching TRBD2 (6 bases). CDR1 and CDR2 from the germline V gene are SGHDT and YYEEEE. Trimming took off 4 bases at V and 4 bases at J, with 20 bases between the two ends. The length of the CDR3 is 16 residues. CDR3 sequence: CASSPLVSGEGETQYF. CDR3 DNA sequence: TGTGCCAGCAGCCCCCTTGTCTCGGGAGAAGGAGAGACCCAGTACTTC.

This clone has a single count. The chain couples TRBV11-2 to TRBJ1-1; D ambiguous. With 5 bases removed from V and 5 bases from J, the gap between germline ends came to 21 bases. Looked up from germline, CDR1 is SGHAT and CDR2 is FQNNGV. The CDR3 extends over 16 amino acids. As DNA, the CDR3 is TGTGCCAGCAGCCCCCCCTCGGTCGTTGGGGAGACTGAAGCTTTCTTT. It is translated as CASSPPSVVGETEAFF.

A remark on this clone: The sample contains more than one DNA sequence encoding this CDR3. The chain employs TRBV7-6 and TRBJ2-2; D remains ambiguous. With 0 bases removed from V and 6 bases from J, the gap between germline ends came to 5 bases. This CDR3 region has 13 residues. Germline values: CDR1 SGHVS, CDR2 FNYEAQ. CDR3 sequence: CASSLALSGELFF. The CDR3 DNA reads TGTGCCAGCAGCTTAGCGCTCTCCGGGGAGCTGTTTTTT.

The chain links TRBV7-6 to TRBJ1-1, with D hard to call. Germline CDR1 SGHVS, CDR2 FNYEAQ. The V and J ends lost 0 bases and 0 bases respectively, with 8 bases between them. The CDR3 extends over 15 amino acids. The CDR3 DNA sequence: TGTGCCAGCAGCTTAGCCGCGGCAGTGAACACTGAAGCTTTCTTT. Protein product: CASSLAAAVNTEAFF.